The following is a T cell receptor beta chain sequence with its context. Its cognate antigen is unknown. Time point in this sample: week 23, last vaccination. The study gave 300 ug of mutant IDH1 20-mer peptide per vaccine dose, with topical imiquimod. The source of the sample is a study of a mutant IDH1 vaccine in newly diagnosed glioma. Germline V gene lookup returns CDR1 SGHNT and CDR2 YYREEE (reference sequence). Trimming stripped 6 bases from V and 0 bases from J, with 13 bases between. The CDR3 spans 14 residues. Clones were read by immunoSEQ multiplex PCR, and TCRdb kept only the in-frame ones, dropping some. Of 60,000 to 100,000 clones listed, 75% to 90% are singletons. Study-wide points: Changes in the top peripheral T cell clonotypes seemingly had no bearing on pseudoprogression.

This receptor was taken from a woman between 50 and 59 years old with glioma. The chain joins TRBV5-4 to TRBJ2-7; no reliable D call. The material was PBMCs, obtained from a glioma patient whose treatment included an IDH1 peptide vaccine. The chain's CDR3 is CASNRAGGSYEQYF. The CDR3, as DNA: TGTGCCAGCAATCGGGCAGGTGGCTCCTACGAGCAGTACTTC.